This TCR beta chain emerged from a study of Ad26.COV2.S vaccination and SARS-CoV-2 variants (dated by TCRdb to 2020 to 2022). At the level of the whole study: TCRbeta repertoire sequencing was used to assess the specificity and breadth of SARS-CoV-2-reactive T cell receptors after Ad26.COV2.S vaccination. A total of roughly 30 samples were included in the TCR-sequenced set, comprising around 19 Ad26.COV2.S vaccine recipients, 5 placebo recipients and 8 SARS-CoV-2 convalescent individuals. Here is what the overall study found, with its caveats: Comparable non-spike TCR breadth was observed between vaccine and placebo recipients, consistent with only spike being contained in the vaccine. After vaccination, spike-specific CD8+ and CD4+ T cell responses were reported to show substantial breadth. Compared with placebo recipients, Ad26.COV2.S recipients showed higher spike-specific TCR breadth (P = 0.0014). It was noted by the authors that total T cell responses may have been underestimated by the TCR breadth and depth analyses.

The immunoSEQ Assay was used to sequence TCRbeta CDR3 regions. After extraction, genomic DNA underwent amplification by bias-controlled multiplex PCR, followed by high-throughput sequencing. As for how the authors treated the data: Collapsing and filtering of sequences were performed to quantify the absolute abundance of each unique TCRbeta CDR3 region. Usable DNA was measured by amplifying reference genes present in all nucleated cells, and TCRbeta template counts were normalized to that usable DNA to estimate T cell fraction. Repertoire TCRs were annotated as SARS-CoV-2-specific when V gene, CDR3 amino acid sequence and J gene were exactly matched to a known reactive TCR set. The reference SARS-CoV-2 TCR set was obtained from MIRA and was filtered for enrichment in COVID-19-positive ImmuneCODE repertoires, whereby public or cross-reactive TCRs were removed. Using the MIRA antigens, annotated TCRs were further analysed by specific ORF or by position within an ORF. Breadth was defined as the number of annotated unique rearrangements divided by the total number of unique productive rearrangements, and depth was defined as the summed frequency of the annotated unique rearrangements. Two-sided Wilcoxon rank-sum tests were used to compare TCR breadth between groups. TCRdb stores this immuneACCESS table with in-frame sequences only. Part of the clones is absent; in the studies checked, under half of the shortfall reflects unresolved V genes, and no reason is known for the rest. V, J and clone size are those of that table, while D and trimming were read from the DNA. The sample table records some 180,000 clones; 70% to 90% of these occur just once. 5% to 6.5% of the sample is held by the ten biggest clonotypes.

As regards this clone: Its antigen target is currently unknown. No per-base quality is available; no much larger clone lies one base away.

The sample's time point label is to be understood as: individuals recovered from natural SARS-CoV-2 infection. CDR1 and CDR2, looked up from the germline V gene, are SGHVS and FNYEAQ. The CDR3, from cysteine to phenylalanine, totals 17 residues. Only the CDR3 DNA is retained, 51 bases long and in frame from the first base. Here V drops 1 base and J drops 7 bases, and the junction holds 11 bases not matched to any gene. This receptor was identified in a human donor who had recovered from COVID-19. Sequencing was performed on peripheral blood, taken after recovery from COVID-19. The chain is encoded by TRBV7-6 joined to TRBJ2-1; TRBD2 agrees with 9 junctional bases. In nucleotide form, the sequence is TGTGCCAGCAGCTTAGAGCATCAAGCGGGGGGCCGGAATGAGCAGTTCTTC. This translates into CASSLEHQAGGRNEQFF.